This T cell receptor beta chain was recorded in a study of cytomegalovirus exposure and HLA in healthy donors. Germline CDR1 reads MNHEY; CDR2 reads SMNVEV (reference sequence). This CDR3 has 15 amino acids. The V segment lost 7 bases and the J segment 3 bases; nucleotides outside the gene matches: 7. Data came from immunoSEQ multiplex PCR; TCRdb stores just in-frame clones and leaves some out. The sample includes some 150,000 clones, 88% of them seen just once. The receptor's source is a woman aged 18-29 years in good health and CMV-seropositive. Sequencing was performed on PBMCs. The chain recombines TRBV27 with TRBJ2-4; 9 positions agree with TRBD2. This CDR3 is CASKGGGAVKNIQYF. DNA of the CDR3: TGTGCCAGCAAGGGCGGGGGGGCGGTCAAAAACATTCAGTACTTC.